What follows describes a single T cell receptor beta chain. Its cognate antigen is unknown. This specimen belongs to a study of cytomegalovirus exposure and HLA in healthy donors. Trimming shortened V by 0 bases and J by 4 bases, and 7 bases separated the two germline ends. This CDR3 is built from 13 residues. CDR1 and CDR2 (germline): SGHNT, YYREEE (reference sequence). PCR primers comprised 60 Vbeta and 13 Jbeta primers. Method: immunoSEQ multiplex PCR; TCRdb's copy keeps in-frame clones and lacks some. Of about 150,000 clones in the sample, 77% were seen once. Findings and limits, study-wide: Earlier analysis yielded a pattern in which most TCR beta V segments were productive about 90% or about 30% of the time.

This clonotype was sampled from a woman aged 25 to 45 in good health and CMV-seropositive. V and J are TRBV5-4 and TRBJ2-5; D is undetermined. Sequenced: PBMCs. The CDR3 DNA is TGTGCCAGCAGCTTGGGCGGCGGAGAGACCCAGTACTTC. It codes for CASSLGGGETQYF.